This TCR beta chain came from a study of blood T cell repertoires in COVID-19. The wider study: There were acute and convalescent COVID-19 samples, and they came from the United States, Italy and Spain. Sample material is recorded as cDNA or gDNA derived from T cells, B-cell-depleted T cells, or PBMCs.

Study processing details: Estimates of nucleated cell counts were drawn from the amplification of reference gene primers. TCRdb's copy holds only in-frame clones and misses some; the assay was immunoSEQ multiplex PCR. That table furnishes V, J and clone size, whereas the DNA furnished D and trimming. The sample yields 93,000 or so clones, 75% to 90% seen once. The CDR3 covers 13 residues. Germline CDR1 GTSNPN, CDR2 SVGIG (reference sequence). V gave up 2 bases and J gave up 6 bases, with 11 bases separating them. The clonotype comes from a human donor in a cohort sampled during active or convalescent COVID-19. This chain links TRBV30 with TRBJ1-3; D call uncertain. The sample comprised peripheral blood. CDR3 amino acids: CAWSRSVVNTIYF. DNA of the CDR3: TGTGCCTGGAGTCGGTCGGTGGTAAACACCATATATTTT. The full variable domain, with the rest looked up from reference TRBV30 and TRBJ1-3, is SQTIHQWPATLVQPVGSPLSLECTVEGTSNPNLYWYRQAAGRGLQLLFYSVGIGQISSEVPQNLSASRPQDRQFILSSKKLLLSDSGFYLCAWSRSVVNTIYFGEGSWLTVV.